These T cell receptor beta chains were read from a single sample in a study of T-cell memory formation after mild COVID-19. TCRdb re-derived calls from the 5' RACE reads in MiXCR, one entry per CDR3 protein. The repertoire holds about 250,000 distinct CDR3 sequences, with 16% as singletons. The sequenced sample was PBMCs or a T cell subset sorted from them (not recorded which). These receptors originate from a young man who had mild COVID-19 (a few samples of this study predate the infection). Cell type and time point are not known. The CDR3 runs from the conserved cysteine through the conserved F or W. A D gene is named only where the DNA matches it firmly. Clone size is shown for a subset of rows, as once, few, many or a class of expanded clone.

J,size,V,D,CDR3,DNA
TRBJ1-1,many,TRBV7-2,NA,CASSVYSRAEAFF,TGTGCCAGCAGCGTCTATTCTCGGGCTGAAGCTTTCTTT
TRBJ1-6,few,TRBV27,NA,CASSLLGGSGALHF,TGTGCCAGCAGTTTATTGGGGGGTTCGGGGGCCCTCCACTTT
TRBJ1-3,NA,TRBV4-3,NA,CASSHLETNTIYF,TGCGCCAGCAGCCACCTAGAGACAAACACCATATATTTT
TRBJ2-5,many,TRBV18,TRBD1,CASSRDSQETQYF,TGTGCCAGTTCCCGGGACAGCCAAGAGACCCAGTACTTC
TRBJ1-1,few,TRBV7-9,NA,CASTFSGMNTEAFF,TGTGCCAGCACCTTCTCAGGTATGAACACTGAAGCTTTCTTT
TRBJ1-4,few,TRBV7-8,TRBD1,CASSLEGQRNEKLFF,TGTGCCAGCAGCCTGGAGGGACAGCGTAATGAAAAACTGTTTTTT
TRBJ1-5,few,TRBV5-1,NA,CASRRDTQGNQPQHF,TGCGCCAGCAGGCGGGACACCCAGGGCAATCAGCCCCAGCATTTT
TRBJ1-1,NA,TRBV15,NA,CATSNMNTEAFF,TGTGCCACCAGCAATATGAACACTGAAGCTTTCTTT
TRBJ2-3,few,TRBV23-1,NA,CASSQEVPDTQYF,TGCGCCAGCAGTCAAGAAGTCCCAGATACGCAGTATTTT
TRBJ2-2,NA,TRBV7-2,NA,CASSFYQGLLTGELFF,TGTGCCAGCAGCTTCTATCAGGGCCTCCTCACCGGGGAGCTGTTTTTT
TRBJ2-2,few,TRBV5-6,NA,CASSLRIPGELFF,TGTGCCAGCAGCTTGCGAATTCCCGGGGAGCTGTTTTTT
TRBJ1-5,NA,TRBV9,NA,CASSLSQDQPQHF,TGTGCCAGCAGCCTCTCTCAGGATCAGCCCCAGCATTTT
TRBJ1-1,NA,TRBV7-9,NA,CASSRHRENTEAFF,TGTGCCAGCAGCCGGCACAGGGAAAACACTGAAGCTTTCTTT
TRBJ1-1,few,TRBV5-1,NA,CASSFANLDTNTEAFF,TGCGCCAGCAGCTTCGCCAACCTGGACACGAACACTGAAGCTTTCTTT
TRBJ1-2,few,TRBV20-1,NA,CSAILGGGYTF,TGCAGTGCTATTTTAGGGGGAGGCTACACCTTC
TRBJ2-1,NA,TRBV18,TRBD2,CASSPGLAVEQFF,TGTGCCAGCTCACCTGGACTAGCGGTGGAGCAGTTCTTC
TRBJ2-2,NA,TRBV20-1,NA,CSASAGPGELFF,TGCAGTGCTAGCGCGGGCCCCGGGGAGCTGTTTTTT
TRBJ2-1,many,TRBV20-1,TRBD2,CSASGTSSYNEQFF,TGCAGTGCTAGCGGGACTAGCTCCTACAATGAGCAGTTCTTC
TRBJ2-7,NA,TRBV29-1,TRBD2,CSVDGLRTSGTYEQYF,TGCAGCGTTGACGGCTTACGGACTAGCGGGACCTACGAGCAGTACTTC
TRBJ1-1,NA,TRBV7-2,NA,CASGQVPMNTEAFF,TGTGCCAGCGGCCAGGTCCCCATGAACACTGAAGCTTTCTTT
TRBJ2-5,NA,TRBV7-2,NA,CASSTNSGRETQYF,TGTGCCAGCAGCACTAATAGCGGCCGAGAGACCCAGTACTTC
TRBJ2-3,few,TRBV18,NA,CASSPTLGVRTDTQYF,TGTGCCAGCTCCCCGACATTGGGGGTACGCACAGATACGCAGTATTTT
TRBJ1-3,many,TRBV6-6,NA,CASRPGHSGNTIYF,TGTGCCAGCAGGCCGGGACACTCTGGAAACACCATATATTTT
TRBJ2-1,NA,TRBV4-1,NA,CASSQEGPSRQYNEQFF,TGCGCCAGCAGCCAAGAGGGGCCTAGCAGGCAATACAATGAGCAGTTCTTC
TRBJ2-3,NA,TRBV6-5,NA,CASSQSPGLTDTQYF,TGTGCCAGCAGCCAATCCCCGGGGCTCACAGATACGCAGTATTTT
TRBJ1-2,NA,TRBV6-5,NA,CASLPAPPVNYGYTF,TGTGCCAGCCTCCCCGCACCGCCTGTCAACTATGGCTACACCTTC